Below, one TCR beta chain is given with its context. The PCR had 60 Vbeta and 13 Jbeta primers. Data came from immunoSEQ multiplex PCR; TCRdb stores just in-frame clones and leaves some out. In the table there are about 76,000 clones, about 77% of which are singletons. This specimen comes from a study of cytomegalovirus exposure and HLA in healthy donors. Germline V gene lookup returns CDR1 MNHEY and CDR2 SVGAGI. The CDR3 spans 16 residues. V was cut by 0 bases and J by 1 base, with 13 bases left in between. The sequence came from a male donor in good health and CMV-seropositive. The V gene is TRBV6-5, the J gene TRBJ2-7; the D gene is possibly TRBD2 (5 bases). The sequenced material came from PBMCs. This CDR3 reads CASSYSTGYSSYEQYF. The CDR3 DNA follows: TGTGCCAGCAGTTACTCGACGGGATATAGTTCCTACGAGCAGTACTTC.